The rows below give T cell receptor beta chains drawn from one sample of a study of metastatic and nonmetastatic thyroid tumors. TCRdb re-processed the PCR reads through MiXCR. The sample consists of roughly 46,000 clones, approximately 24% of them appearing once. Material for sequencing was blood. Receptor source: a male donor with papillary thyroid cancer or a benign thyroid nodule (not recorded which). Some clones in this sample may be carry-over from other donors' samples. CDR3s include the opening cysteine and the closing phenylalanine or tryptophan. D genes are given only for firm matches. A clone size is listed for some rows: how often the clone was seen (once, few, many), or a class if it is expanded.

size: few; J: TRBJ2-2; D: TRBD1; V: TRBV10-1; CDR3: CASSESRQGTGELFF; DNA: TGCGCCAGCAGTGAGTCCCGACAGGGTACCGGGGAGCTGTTTTTT
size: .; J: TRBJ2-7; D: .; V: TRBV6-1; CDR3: CASSAEEGPTYEQYF; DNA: TGTGCCAGCAGTGCCGAAGAGGGGCCAACCTACGAGCAGTACTTC
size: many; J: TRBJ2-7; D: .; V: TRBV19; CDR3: CASSNVKISYEQYF; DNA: TGTGCCAGTAGTAACGTGAAGATCTCCTACGAGCAGTACTTC
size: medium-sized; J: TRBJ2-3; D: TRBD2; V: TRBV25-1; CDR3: CASSEPRKEIAGTTDTQYF; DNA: TGTGCCAGCAGTGAACCCCGGAAGGAGATAGCGGGAACAACAGATACGCAGTATTTT
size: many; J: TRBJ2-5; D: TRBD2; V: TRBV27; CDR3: CASSFPTSGGREETQYF; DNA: TGTGCCAGCAGTTTCCCGACTAGCGGGGGAAGGGAAGAGACCCAGTACTTC
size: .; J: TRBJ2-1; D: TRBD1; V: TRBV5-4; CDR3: CASSFDRVKNEQFF; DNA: TGTGCCAGCAGCTTCGACAGGGTTAAGAATGAGCAGTTCTTC
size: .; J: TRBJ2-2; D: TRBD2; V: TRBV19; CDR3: CASNKGTSFTEELFF; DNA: TGTGCCAGTAATAAAGGGACTAGCTTCACCGAGGAGCTGTTTTTT
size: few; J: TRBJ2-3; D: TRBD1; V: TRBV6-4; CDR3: CASSDSQGADTQYF; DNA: TGTGCCAGCAGTGACTCACAGGGGGCGGATACGCAGTATTTT
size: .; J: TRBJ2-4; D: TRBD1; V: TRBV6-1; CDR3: CASSTRDRVKNIQYF; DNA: TGTGCCAGCAGTACCCGGGACAGGGTCAAAAACATTCAGTACTTC
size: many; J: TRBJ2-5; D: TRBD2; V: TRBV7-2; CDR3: CASSFAPGLAGGETQYF; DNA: TGTGCCAGCAGCTTCGCTCCGGGACTAGCGGGAGGAGAGACCCAGTACTTC
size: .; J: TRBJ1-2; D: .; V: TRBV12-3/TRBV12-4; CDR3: CASSNHPPNYGYTF; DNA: TGTGCCAGCAGTAATCACCCTCCTAACTATGGCTACACCTTC
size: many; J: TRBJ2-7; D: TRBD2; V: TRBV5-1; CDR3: CASSFDGTSGYEQYF; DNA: TGCGCCAGCAGCTTTGACGGGACTAGCGGCTACGAGCAGTACTTC
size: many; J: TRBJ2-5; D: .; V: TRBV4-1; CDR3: CASSQGTGRETQYF; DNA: TGCGCCAGCAGCCAAGGAACAGGGAGGGAGACCCAGTACTTC
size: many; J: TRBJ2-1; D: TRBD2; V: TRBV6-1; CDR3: CASRPGLALTYNEQFF; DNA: TGTGCCAGCAGACCCGGACTAGCGCTAACCTACAATGAGCAGTTCTTC
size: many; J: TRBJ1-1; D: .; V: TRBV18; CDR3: CASSPRGNTEAFF; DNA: TGTGCCAGCTCACCACGGGGGAACACTGAAGCTTTCTTT